The present T cell receptor beta chain was sequenced within a study of blood T cell repertoires in COVID-19. Study-level information: The samples span acute and convalescent COVID-19 from the United States, Italy and Spain. PBMCs, B-cell-depleted T cells, or T cells provided the cDNA or gDNA that made up the material.

Study processing details: Reference gene primer amplification in the assay estimated nucleated cell counts. Sequencing was performed with immunoSEQ multiplex PCR; in TCRdb, only in-frame clones are kept and a portion is missing. V, J and clone size are those of that table, while D and trimming were read from the DNA. Found here are under 200,000 clones, 75% to 90% of them singletons; the top ten hold roughly 2.9%. The germline V gene has CDR1 SGHTA and CDR2 FQGNSA. Trimming left V 1 base short and J 4 bases short, with 10 bases between. This CDR3 is built from 14 residues. Source material: peripheral blood. The chain links TRBV7-2 to TRBJ1-2; no clear D. This TCR was sampled from a woman aged 55-69 years with acute or convalescent COVID-19. The CDR3 region has the DNA TGTGCCAGCAGCTTAGAAGCAGGTTTCTATGGCTACACCTTC. Protein: CASSLEAGFYGYTF. Full variable domain (remainder filled in from reference TRBV7-2 and TRBJ1-2): GAGVSQSPSNKVTEKGKDVELRCDPISGHTALYWYRQSLGQGLEFLIYFQGNSAPDKSGLPSDRFSAERTGGSVSTLTIQRTQQEDSAVYLCASSLEAGFYGYTFGSGTRLTVV.